The entry below describes one T cell receptor beta chain. This sample was included in a study of T cells after posttransplantation cyclophosphamide. Here immunoSEQ multiplex PCR was the method, and the copy in TCRdb shows in-frame clones only, minus some. The sample holds tens of thousands of clones, 90% to 95% seen once. Sequenced: PBMCs. The source of this sequence is a woman between 25 and 40 years old in good health and a related stem cell transplant donor.

CDR3 loop: CASFPGGTAPKWYF. The CDR3 DNA is TGTGCCAGCTTCCCCGGCGGGACTGCCCCTAAGTGGTACTTC. J is TRBJ2-7 and V is TRBV7-2; perhaps TRBD2 as D (6 bases). The germline V gene has CDR1 SGHTA and CDR2 FQGNSA. Deletions cut 8 bases from V and 12 bases from J, with 26 bases between. The CDR3 runs 14 residues.